The 9 T cell receptor beta chains in this list originate from one sample, sequenced in a study of blood T cells in healthy people across ages. The use of a sample-barcoded 5' primer and a J-beta primer mix characterized a second PCR of 7 to 11 cycles. Each CDR3 protein is one row after TCRdb ran MiXCR on the 5' RACE reads. The data show hundreds of thousands of distinct CDR3 sequences, roughly 20% seen once. Sequenced material: blood. These receptors all stem from a man aged 70-80 years in good health.

The V and J genes are TRBV5-1 and TRBJ2-3; D may correspond to TRBD1 or TRBD2 (5 bases each). This CDR3 spans 15 amino acids. Germline-derived CDR1 and CDR2 are SGHRS and YFSETQ. With 4 bases removed from V and 3 bases from J, the gap between germline ends came to 15 bases. The CDR3 region has the DNA TGCGCCAGCAGCGTGGGACCCTACGGGACAGATACGCAGTATTTT. As protein: CASSVGPYGTDTQYF.

The chain is built from TRBV6-5 and TRBJ2-5; 13 positions match TRBD2. The J call may not be correct, given that the DNA end is closer to TRBJ2-1. The CDR3 loop spans 15 amino acids. Germline lookup yields CDR1 MNHEY and CDR2 SVGAGI. The CDR3 reads CASRPTGLAGNEQFF. CDR3 sequence (DNA): TGTGCCAGCAGGCCGACGGGACTAGCGGGAAATGAGCAGTTCTTC.

This clonotype appeared a few times. V gene TRBV9 combines with J gene TRBJ2-2; 9 nucleotides line up with TRBD2. CDR3 length: 16 amino acids. J gave up 3 bases and V 4 bases, and 7 bases lay outside the gene matches. Germline CDR1 reads SGDLS; CDR2 reads YYNGEE. The CDR3 region has the DNA TGTGCCAGCAGCCCTCCTAGCGGGAAGGACACCGGGGAGCTGTTTTTT. This sequence encodes CASSPPSGKDTGELFF.

The CDR3 nucleotides are TGCGCCAGCAGCTTGGGTACTCTGGCGTCCAATGAGCAGTTCTTC. Encoded protein: CASSLGTLASNEQFF. The chain carries TRBV5-1 and TRBJ2-1; D unclear. The CDR3 loop spans 15 amino acids. The V end lost 0 bases, the J end lost 6 bases, and 13 bases lay between the germline ends. The germline CDR1 and CDR2 sequences are SGHRS and YFSETQ. The full variable domain, with the rest looked up from reference TRBV5-1 and TRBJ2-1, is KAGVTQTPRYLIKTRGQQVTLSCSPISGHRSVSWYQQTPGQGLQFLFEYFSETQRNKGNFPGRFSGRQFSNSRSEMNVSTLELGDSALYLCASSLGTLASNEQFFGPGTRLTVL.

This clonotype has only a few counts. The genes are TRBV5-1 and TRBJ2-5; 8 bases match TRBD1. Germline CDR1 SGHRS, CDR2 YFSETQ. This CDR3 is 14 amino acids long. Losses at the gene ends were 5 bases for V and 3 bases for J; bases not matched to a gene: 6. The CDR3 loop is CASRRGTGEETQYF. CDR3 DNA sequence: TGCGCCAGCAGACGGGGGACAGGCGAAGAGACCCAGTACTTC.

This clonotype was observed a few times. The chain combines TRBV4-3 with TRBJ1-1; D not resolved. Trimming removed 4 bases from V and 1 base from J, with 7 bases in between. The CDR3 length is 13 residues. Germline loops: CDR1 LGHNA, CDR2 YSLEER. CDR3 in amino acids: CASSRESNTEAFF. As DNA, the CDR3 is TGCGCCAGCAGCCGAGAGTCGAACACTGAAGCTTTCTTT.

The J gene is TRBJ1-1, the V gene TRBV11-2; 11 bases map to TRBD1. Germline-derived CDR1 and CDR2 are SGHAT and FQNNGV. CDR3 size: 15 residues. V lost 4 bases to trimming and J lost 6 bases; unmatched junction nucleotides: 7. Written as DNA, the CDR3 is TGTGCCAGCAGCTCCCAAGGACAGGGGGCGGCTGAAGCTTTCTTT. As protein: CASSSQGQGAAEAFF.

The CDR3 region has the DNA TGTGCCAGCAGGAGGACGGCTACCTACGAGCAGTACTTC. Its translation: CASRRTATYEQYF. The chain recombines TRBV6-2 or TRBV6-3 with TRBJ2-7; D ambiguous. The germline CDR1 and CDR2 sequences are MNHEY and SVGEGT. V was shortened by 6 bases and J by 2 bases, with 11 bases between the two germline ends. The CDR3 totals 13 residues.

The chain joins TRBV20-1 to TRBJ2-7; 7 bases are a match to TRBD2. V gave up 6 bases and J gave up 0 bases; unmatched junction bases: 11. This CDR3 has 15 residues. From germline, CDR1 is DFQATT and CDR2 SNEGSKA (reference sequence). CDR3 loop: CSATEVGGSSYEQYF. The CDR3 bases are TGCAGTGCAACCGAGGTGGGCGGGAGCTCCTACGAGCAGTACTTC.